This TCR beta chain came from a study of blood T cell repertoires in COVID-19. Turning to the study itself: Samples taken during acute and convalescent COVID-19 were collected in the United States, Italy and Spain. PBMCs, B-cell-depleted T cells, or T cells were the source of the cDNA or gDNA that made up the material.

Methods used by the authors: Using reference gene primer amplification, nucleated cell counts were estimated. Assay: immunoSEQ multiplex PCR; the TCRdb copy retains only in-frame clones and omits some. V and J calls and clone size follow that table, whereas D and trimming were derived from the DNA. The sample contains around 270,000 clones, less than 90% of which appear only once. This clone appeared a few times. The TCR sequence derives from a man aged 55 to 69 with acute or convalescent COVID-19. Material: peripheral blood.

The CDR3 DNA reads TGTGCCAGCAGCCCCAACCAACTAGCGCGCAATGAGCAGTTCTTC. Encoded protein: CASSPNQLARNEQFF. The chain links TRBV7-2 to TRBJ2-1; 7 nucleotides align to TRBD2. The germline V gene encodes CDR1 SGHTA and CDR2 FQGNSA. V lost 5 bases to trimming and J lost 6 bases; unmatched junction nucleotides: 10. The CDR3 spans 15 residues. The entire variable domain, with the rest obtained from reference TRBV7-2 and TRBJ2-1, is as follows: GAGVSQSPSNKVTEKGKDVELRCDPISGHTALYWYRQSLGQGLEFLIYFQGNSAPDKSGLPSDRFSAERTGGSVSTLTIQRTQQEDSAVYLCASSPNQLARNEQFFGPGTRLTVL.